This T cell receptor (beta chain) was found in a study of CD8+ T cells in alopecia areata. RNA was extracted and reverse transcribed into cDNA as the sequencing template. Sequencing was performed with immunoSEQ multiplex PCR; in TCRdb, only in-frame clones are kept and a portion is missing. The table shows roughly 250,000 clones, with roughly 69% occurring only once. V lost 0 bases, J lost 1 base, and 6 bases lay in between. Germline assignment: CDR1 GTSNPN and CDR2 SVGIG (reference sequence). The CDR3 extends over 13 amino acids. About this clone itself: The sample has other DNA sequences that encode this CDR3 too.

The receptor was derived from a human donor with alopecia areata. The sequencing here drew on CD4+ T cells sorted from blood, taken at week 0. This chain joins TRBV30 and TRBJ1-2; D not certain. For the CDR3, the DNA is TGTGCCTGGAGTGTACGGGGTAACTATGGCTACACCTTC. Protein: CAWSVRGNYGYTF.